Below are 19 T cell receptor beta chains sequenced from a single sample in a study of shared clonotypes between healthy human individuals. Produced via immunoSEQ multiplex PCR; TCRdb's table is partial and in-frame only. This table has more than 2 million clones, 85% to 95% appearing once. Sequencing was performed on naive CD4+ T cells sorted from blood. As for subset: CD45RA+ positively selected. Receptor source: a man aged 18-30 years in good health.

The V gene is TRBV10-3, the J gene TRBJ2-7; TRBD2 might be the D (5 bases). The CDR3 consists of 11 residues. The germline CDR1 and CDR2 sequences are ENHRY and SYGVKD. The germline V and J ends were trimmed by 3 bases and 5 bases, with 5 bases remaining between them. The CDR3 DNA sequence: TGTGCCATCAGTGACGGGGACGAGCAGTACTTC. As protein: CAISDGDEQYF.

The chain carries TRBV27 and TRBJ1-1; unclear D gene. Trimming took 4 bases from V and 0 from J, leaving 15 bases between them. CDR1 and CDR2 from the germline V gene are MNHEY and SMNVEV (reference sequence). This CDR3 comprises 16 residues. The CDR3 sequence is CASSSRAVRMNTEAFF. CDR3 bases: TGTGCCAGCAGTTCCCGTGCTGTACGAATGAACACTGAAGCTTTCTTT.

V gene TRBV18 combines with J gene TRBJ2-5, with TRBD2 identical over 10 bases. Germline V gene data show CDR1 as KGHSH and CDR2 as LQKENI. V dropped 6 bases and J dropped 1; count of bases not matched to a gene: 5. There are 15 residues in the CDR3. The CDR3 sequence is CASSLLAGSQETQYF. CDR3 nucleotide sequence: TGTGCCAGCTCGCTACTAGCGGGGTCCCAAGAGACCCAGTACTTC.

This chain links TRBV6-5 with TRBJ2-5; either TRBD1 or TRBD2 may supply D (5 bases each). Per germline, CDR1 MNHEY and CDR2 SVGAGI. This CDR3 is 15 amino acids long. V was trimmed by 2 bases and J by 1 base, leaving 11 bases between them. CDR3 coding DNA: TGTGCCAGCAGTTACGGGGGACCGCCCCAAGAGACCCAGTACTTC. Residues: CASSYGGPPQETQYF.

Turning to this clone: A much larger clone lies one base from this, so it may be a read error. CDR3 residues: CASRLGGSNQPQHF. The CDR3 region has the DNA TGTGCCAGCAGATTGGGGGGTAGCAATCAGCCCCAGCATTTT. V is TRBV28 and J is TRBJ1-5; D possibly corresponds to TRBD1 (5 bases). The germline V and J ends were trimmed by 6 bases and 0 bases, with 9 bases remaining between them. Germline CDR1 MDHEN, CDR2 SYDVKM. The CDR3 has 14 amino acids.

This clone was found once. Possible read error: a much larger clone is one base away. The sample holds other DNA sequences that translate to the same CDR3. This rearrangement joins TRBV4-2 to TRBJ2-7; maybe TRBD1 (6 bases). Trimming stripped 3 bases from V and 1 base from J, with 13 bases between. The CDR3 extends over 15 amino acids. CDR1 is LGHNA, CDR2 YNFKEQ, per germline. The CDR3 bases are TGTGCCAGCAGCCAGGAGAACAGGGATTCCTACGAGCAGTACTTC. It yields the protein CASSQENRDSYEQYF.

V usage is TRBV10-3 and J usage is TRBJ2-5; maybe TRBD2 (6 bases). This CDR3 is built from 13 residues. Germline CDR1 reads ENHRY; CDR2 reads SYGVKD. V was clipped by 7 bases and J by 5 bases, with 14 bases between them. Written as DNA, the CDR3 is TGTGCCATCAATGTGAAGGAGGGGGAGACCCAGTACTTC. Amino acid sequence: CAINVKEGETQYF.

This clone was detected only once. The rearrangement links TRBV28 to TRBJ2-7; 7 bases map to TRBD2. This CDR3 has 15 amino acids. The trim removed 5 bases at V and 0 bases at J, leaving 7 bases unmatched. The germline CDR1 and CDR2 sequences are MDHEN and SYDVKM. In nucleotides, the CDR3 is TGTGCCAGCAGTGCCCCCGGGGGGAGCTCCTACGAGCAGTACTTC. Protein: CASSAPGGSSYEQYF.

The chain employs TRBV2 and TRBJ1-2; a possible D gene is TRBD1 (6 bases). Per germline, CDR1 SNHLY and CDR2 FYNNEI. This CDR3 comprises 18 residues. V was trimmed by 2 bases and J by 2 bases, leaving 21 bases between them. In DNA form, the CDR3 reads TGTGCCAGCAGTGAAAGACGGGAAGGGGGGAGTGGGAACTATGGCTACACCTTC. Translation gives CASSERREGGSGNYGYTF.

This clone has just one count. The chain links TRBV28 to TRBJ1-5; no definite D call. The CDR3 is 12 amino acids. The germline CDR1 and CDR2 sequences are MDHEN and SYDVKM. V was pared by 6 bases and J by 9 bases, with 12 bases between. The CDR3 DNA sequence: TGTGCCAGCAGCTTGCAGGCTACGCCCCAGCATTTT. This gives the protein CASSLQATPQHF.

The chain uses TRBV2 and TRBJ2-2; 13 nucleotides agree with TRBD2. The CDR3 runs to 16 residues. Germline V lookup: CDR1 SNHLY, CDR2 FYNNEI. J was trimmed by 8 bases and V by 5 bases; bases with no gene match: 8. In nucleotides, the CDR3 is TGTGCCAGCAGTAGAACTAGCGGGAGGGCCGCAGGGGAGCTGTTTTTT. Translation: CASSRTSGRAAGELFF.

In DNA, the CDR3 is TGTGCCAGCAGCTTGGCCGGGGGCGCAGGGAACTATGGCTACACCTTC. It encodes CASSLAGGAGNYGYTF. This chain connects TRBV5-6 to TRBJ1-2, with D possibly being TRBD1 (6 bases). The germline gives CDR1 SGHDT, CDR2 YYEEEE. The germline V and J ends were trimmed by 0 bases and 2 bases, with 14 bases remaining between them. The CDR3 runs 16 residues.

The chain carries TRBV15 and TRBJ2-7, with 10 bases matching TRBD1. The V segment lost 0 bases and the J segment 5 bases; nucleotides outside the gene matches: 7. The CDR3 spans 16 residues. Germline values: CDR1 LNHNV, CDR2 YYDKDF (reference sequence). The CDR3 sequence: CATSRDSGTGVNEQYF. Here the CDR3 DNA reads TGTGCCACCAGCAGAGATTCCGGGACAGGGGTTAACGAGCAGTACTTC.

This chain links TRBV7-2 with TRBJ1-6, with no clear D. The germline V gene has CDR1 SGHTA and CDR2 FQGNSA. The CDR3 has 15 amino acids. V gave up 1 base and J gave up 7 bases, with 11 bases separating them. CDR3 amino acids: CASSLDGSWNSPLHF. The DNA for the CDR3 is TGTGCCAGCAGCTTAGATGGGAGTTGGAATTCACCCCTCCACTTT.

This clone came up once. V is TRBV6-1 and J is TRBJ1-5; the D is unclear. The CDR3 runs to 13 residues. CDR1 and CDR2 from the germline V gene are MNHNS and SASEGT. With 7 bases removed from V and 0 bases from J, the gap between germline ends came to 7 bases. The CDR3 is CASTKYSNQPQHF. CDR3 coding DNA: TGTGCCAGCACCAAATATAGCAATCAGCCCCAGCATTTT.

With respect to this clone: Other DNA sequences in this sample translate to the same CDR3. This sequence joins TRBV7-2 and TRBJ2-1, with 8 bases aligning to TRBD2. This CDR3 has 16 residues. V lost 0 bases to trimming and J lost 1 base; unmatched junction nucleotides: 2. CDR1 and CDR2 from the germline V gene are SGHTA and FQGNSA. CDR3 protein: CASSLASGGSYNEQFF. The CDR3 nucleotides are TGTGCCAGCAGCTTAGCGTCGGGAGGGTCCTACAATGAGCAGTTCTTC.

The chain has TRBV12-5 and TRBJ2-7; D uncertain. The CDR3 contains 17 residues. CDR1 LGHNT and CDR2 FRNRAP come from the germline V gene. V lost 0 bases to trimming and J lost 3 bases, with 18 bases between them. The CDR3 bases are TGTGCTAGTGGTTTGGTAGGGTTCGGCAGCTACCACTACGAGCAGTACTTC. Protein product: CASGLVGFGSYHYEQYF.

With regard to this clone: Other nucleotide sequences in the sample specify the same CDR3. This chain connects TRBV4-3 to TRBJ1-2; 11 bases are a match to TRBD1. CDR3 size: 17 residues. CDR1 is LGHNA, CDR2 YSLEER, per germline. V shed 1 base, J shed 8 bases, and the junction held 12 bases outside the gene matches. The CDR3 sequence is CASSQVTGTGGFGGYTF. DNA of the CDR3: TGCGCCAGCAGCCAAGTTACCGGGACAGGGGGTTTTGGAGGCTACACCTTC.

The chain's CDR3 is CASSPSPGWETQYF. The CDR3 DNA sequence: TGTGCCAGCAGTCCCAGCCCGGGTTGGGAGACCCAGTACTTC. The chain carries TRBV6-1 and TRBJ2-5, with no clear D. This CDR3 region has 14 residues. V lost 5 bases, J lost 5 bases, and 15 bases lay in between. CDR1 and CDR2 from the germline V gene are MNHNS and SASEGT.